This T cell receptor (beta chain) was obtained from a study of control samples from healthy donors and cancer patients. Germline V lookup: CDR1 SEHNR, CDR2 FQNEAQ (reference sequence). The CDR3 sequence is 15 residues long. A note on this clone: One end of the junction is discordant with germline, which a read error may explain. The same CDR3 also results from other DNA sequences found in this sample.

Data came from immunoSEQ multiplex PCR; TCRdb stores just in-frame clones and leaves some out. The table shows more than 90,000 clones, with 75% to 90% occurring only once. Sequencing was done on a sample of blood. This sequence joins TRBV7-9 and TRBJ1-3, with 7 positions matching TRBD1. The clonotype comes from a young man in good health. DNA for the CDR3: TGCGCCAGCAGCCACTACCGACAGGGAGAAAACACCATATATTTT. Translating it yields CASSHYRQGENTIYF.